This T cell receptor (beta chain) was captured in a study of human T cells and chemical hapten exposure. The overall study: A patient group, mainly female, showed alopecia areata, totalis or universalis. Findings and limits, study-wide: DPC sensitization left the count of TCRs above 1 in 1000 unchanged.

This clonotype has at least ten counts. Its antigen is unidentified. Time point here: patch test 1, 2 weeks after DPC sensitization. As for treatment: therapeutic diphenylcyclopropenone sensitization with weekly scalp DPC. CDR1 LGHNA and CDR2 YNFKEQ come from the germline V gene. CDR3 length: 17 residues. The ends lost 0 bases at V and 2 bases at J; junction bases unmatched: 5. Original data processing: There were a median of roughly 100,000 TCRs per sample, with a range from 23,224 to 690,600. Using its own MiXCR run on the RACE reads, TCRdb lists one record per CDR3 protein. The V and J calls and clone size come from TCRdb's table, not from the authors' own analysis. The profile shows a few hundred thousand distinct CDR3 sequences, 4.8% of them singletons.

The material sequenced was whole blood, taken in connection with sensitization to the hapten diphenylcyclopropenone (DPC). This chain links TRBV4-2 with TRBJ2-3; 10 nucleotides align to TRBD2. The receptor's source is a woman between 45 and 60 years old with alopecia areata. Some clones in this sample may be carry-over from other donors' samples. CDR3 bases: TGTGCCAGCAGCCAAGAGGTAGCGGGAGGTAACACAGATACGCAGTATTTT. This encodes CASSQEVAGGNTDTQYF.